Reported below is one T cell receptor beta chain. The antigen this receptor binds is unknown. Base qualities were left out, and no much larger clone turns up one base away. The source of the sample is a study of T cell repertoires in cytomegalovirus infection (dated by TCRdb to the late 2010s). For the study in its entirety: Recently identified HLA-C-restricted CMV epitopes, whose presentation resists viral immunomodulation, were targeted by peptide stimulations together with well-studied HLA-B-restricted epitopes. Because public TCR beta signatures pointed to carriage of CMV infection together with the matching HLA type, the HLA type of each donor mattered for the analysis.

This sample's treatment or condition label indicates: in vitro stimulation with specific CMV peptide epitopes to enrich CMV-specific T cells. Broad study findings and their caveats: Cumulative frequency of public TCR beta family members discriminated carriers of CMV infection plus the relevant HLA type in this cohort and an independent roughly 320-donor cohort. The ex vivo response was dominated by HLA-C-restricted CMV-specific TCR beta clonotypes, which also provided the single most frequent clonotype in two of eight donors.

The sample was run on an Illumina HiSeq 1500. The public sequencing data were trimmed at Q25 with fastp and processed into clonotypes with MiXCR by TCRdb, which kept only in-frame beta chains. Every CDR3 protein is listed once, alongside the most common genes and DNA of its rows. For this sample there are fewer than 650,000 distinct CDR3 sequences; 40% appear just once. The ten biggest clones cover 48% of the sample. V is reduced by 6 bases and J by 0 bases, leaving a spacing of 13 bases between them. The CDR3 has 14 amino acids, counting the end cysteine and phenylalanine. Of the read, only the CDR3 DNA is kept; its 42 bases are in frame from base 1. Via the germline V gene, CDR1 is SGHRS and CDR2 YFSETQ.

The chain couples TRBV5-1 to TRBJ2-7; a tentative D match to TRBD2 spans 6 bases. This clonotype originated in a human donor in good health (CMV status not recorded). Some clones in this sample may be carry-over from other donors' samples. This sample comprised cultured PBMCs, obtained from culture after CMV antigen stimulation. This receptor carries the CDR3 CASKFGGPSYEQYF. The nucleotides are TGCGCCAGCAAATTCGGGGGTCCCTCCTACGAGCAGTACTTC.